This TCR beta chain was sequenced for a study of human CD4 T cells and Enterobacteriaceae (dated by TCRdb to the early 2020s). Study-level results and caveats: Ex vivo, broadly cross-reactive clonotypes were observed to appear more expanded than specific clonotypes, with 11 of 19 and about 65% of the roughly 34 being found within the top 5%. Reactivity of ex vivo clonotypes was inferred only by matching nucleotide sequences to CFSE-low cultures from the same donors.

Remarks on this clone: The antigen it recognizes is unknown. No base qualities exist here, and no much larger clone lies one base off it.

Memory CD4+ T cells, defined as all CD4+ cells other than CD45RA+CCR7+CD95- naive cells, were FACS-sorted on a FACSAria III to a purity of over 95%. Healthy donor blood was obtained from blood donation centers in Switzerland. Total CD4+ T cells and monocytes were enriched by positive selection with CD4 and CD14 magnetic microbeads. CD8+, CD14+, CD16+, CD56+, CD19+ and CD25-bright cells were excluded prior to sorting. To assess in vivo expansion of bacteria-reactive clonotypes, total memory CD4+ T cells from a couple of blood donors were sequenced directly ex vivo. Ficoll-Paque Plus was used to isolate peripheral blood mononuclear cells from donor blood. Ex vivo total memory CD4+ samples were sequenced at deep level, with detection sensitivity of one cell in 200,000. The QIAamp DNA Micro Kit was used to extract genomic DNA from cell pellets, and spectrophotometry was used to check the DNA quantity and purity. The immunoSEQ multiplex PCR assay was used to amplify the TCR Vbeta CDR3 regions. The amplicons were sequenced on the Illumina HiSeq platform. The retrieved sequences were 87 nucleotides in length and included the CDR3 region. The authors processed their data as follows. A clonotype was defined as a unique productive TCR Vbeta nucleotide sequence, quantified by productive template frequency from ImmunoSEQ Analyzer V3.0. Expanded clonotypes were defined by a threshold at the top 5th percentile of each frequency-ranked repertoire. Repertoire overlap was calculated as Chao-Jaccard with the R package fossil and was visualized by nonmetric multidimensional scaling with the R package MASS. This immuneACCESS table, as held by TCRdb, lists in-frame sequences with V and J called but not all clones. Of the missing ones, under half trace to an unresolved V gene in checked studies; the others have no known cause. V, J and clone size derive from that table, while D and trimming were established from the DNA sequence. For this sample there are about 25,000 clones; around 80% appear just once. The leading ten clones occupy approximately 0.96% of the sample.

The germline V gene (reference sequence) provides CDR1 SEHNR and CDR2 FQNEAQ. Cut back by 3 bases and 0 bases, the V and J ends lie 12 bases apart. Including the terminal cysteine and phenylalanine, the CDR3 comprises 15 residues. Only the CDR3 portion is preserved as DNA: 45 bases, with reading frame beginning at the first base. The origin of this receptor is a human donor in good health. The V and J genes are TRBV7-9 and TRBJ2-7; matching of 6 bases hints at TRBD1 as the D gene. The specimen was memory CD4+ T cells from blood. The sample's cell subset or site label, decoded: total memory CD4 T cells sorted directly ex vivo, unstimulated. The CDR3 reads as follows: CASSFQDRRSYEQYF. The base sequence is TGTGCCAGCAGCTTCCAGGACAGACGCTCCTACGAGCAGTACTTC. Reference TRBV7-9 and TRBJ2-7 genes cover what lies past the CDR3, so the full variable domain is DTGVSQNPRHKITKRGQNVTFRCDPISEHNRLYWYRQTLGQGPEFLTYFQNEAQLEKSRLLSDRFSAERPKGSFSTLEIQRTEQGDSAMYLCASSFQDRRSYEQYFGPGTRLTVT.